These 3 T cell receptor beta chains were all obtained from the same sample, sequenced in a study of shared clonotypes between healthy human individuals. This table comes from immunoSEQ multiplex PCR, and its TCRdb copy is limited to in-frame clones, with some not included. The data contain 2,100,000 or so clones, approximately 96% of them singletons. Sequencing was carried out using naive CD4+ T cells sorted from blood. Sample subset: CD45RA+ positively selected. The source of these receptors is a young man in good health.

This clone was observed a single time. This chain uses TRBV6-6 with TRBJ2-7; TRBD1 matches at 9 bases. The V and J ends lost 5 bases and 0 bases, in that order; junction bases with no gene match: 5. The CDR3 consists of 15 residues. Germline V gene sequence: CDR1 MNHNY, CDR2 SVGAGI (reference sequence). The CDR3 coding sequence is TGTGCCAGCAGTCCTGGACAGGGGTTCTCCTACGAGCAGTACTTC. Protein sequence: CASSPGQGFSYEQYF.

This clone showed up just once. The chain combines TRBV19 with TRBJ2-5; D gene uncertain. The CDR3 spans 15 residues. Germline CDR1 is LNHDA and CDR2 is SQIVND (reference sequence). V was pared by 1 base and J by 0 bases, with 9 bases between. The CDR3 reads CASSIGGENQETQYF. DNA for the CDR3: TGTGCCAGTAGTATAGGAGGCGAGAACCAAGAGACCCAGTACTTC.

The rearrangement links TRBV5-1 to TRBJ1-2, with TRBD1 matching 8 bases. CDR3 length: 15 residues. Per the germline V gene, CDR1 is SGHRS and CDR2 is YFSETQ. The V segment lost 1 base and the J segment 4 bases; nucleotides outside the gene matches: 6. CDR3 sequence reads: CASSLLSGGGYGYTF. The CDR3 bases are TGCGCCAGCAGCTTGCTTTCAGGGGGCGGCTATGGCTACACCTTC. Full variable domain (remainder filled in from reference TRBV5-1 and TRBJ1-2): KAGVTQTPRYLIKTRGQQVTLSCSPISGHRSVSWYQQTPGQGLQFLFEYFSETQRNKGNFPGRFSGRQFSNSRSEMNVSTLELGDSALYLCASSLLSGGGYGYTFGSGTRLTVV.